Listed here are 27 T cell receptor beta chains from one sample, sequenced in a study of tumor-infiltrating lymphocytes in primary liver carcinoma. Germline DNA was also extracted, and blood RNA was taken from unsorted whole blood. TCR beta cDNA came from around 500 ng total RNA, primed with a constant-region primer. Three nested multiplex PCR rounds of slightly modified ARM-PCR generated TCR beta libraries. Use of TRBV1-TRBV30 forward primers with a C-beta reverse primer characterized the first two PCR rounds, which lasted nine to eleven cycles each. MiXCR, applied by TCRdb to the multiplex PCR reads, yields one record per CDR3 protein. Among approximately 310,000 distinct CDR3 sequences, 65% were seen once, and the ten largest hold roughly 8.6%. The specimen sequenced was peripheral blood. These receptors were obtained from a man aged 40-50 years with primary liver carcinoma and hepatitis B virus infection.

Comments on this clonotype: Given a much more abundant clone one base away, this may be a read error. The rearrangement links TRBV4-3 to TRBJ1-5; D gene ambiguous. V was shortened by 3 bases and J by 0 bases, with 6 bases between the two germline ends. CDR1 and CDR2 from the germline V gene are LGHNA and YSLEER. The CDR3 consists of 14 residues. The CDR3 DNA sequence: TGCGCCAGCAGCCAGTCTTTTAGCAATCAGCCCCAGCATTTT. Encoded protein: CASSQSFSNQPQHF.

At least ten counts were recorded for this clonotype. This chain joins TRBV6-2 or TRBV6-3 and TRBJ1-5; 8 nucleotides line up with TRBD1. With V trimmed by 6 bases and J by 5 bases, 27 bases remained unmatched. Germline CDR1 MNHEY, CDR2 SVGEGT. The CDR3 contains 21 residues. CDR3 in amino acids: CASRSDRGQTKYNPSDQPQHF. DNA for the CDR3: TGTGCCAGCAGGTCCGACAGGGGACAAACAAAATACAACCCGTCGGATCAGCCCCAGCATTTT.

The chain carries TRBV11-2 and TRBJ1-4; the D gene is possibly TRBD1 (5 bases). This CDR3 region has 14 residues. Germline V gene data show CDR1 as SGHAT and CDR2 as FQNNGV. Trimming shortened V by 4 bases and J by 8 bases, and 14 bases separated the two germline ends. CDR3 sequence reads: CASSSSGLREKLFF. CDR3 DNA sequence: TGTGCCAGCAGCTCGTCGGGACTGCGCGAAAAACTGTTTTTT.

This clonotype was seen at least ten times. The chain carries TRBV6-1 and TRBJ1-6; D unresolved. CDR3 size: 17 residues. Germline V gives CDR1 MNHNS, CDR2 SASEGT. Trimming left V 4 bases short and J 0 bases short, with 13 bases between. DNA for the CDR3: TGTGCCAGCAGTGCCCCTGAGGGCAGCTCCTATAATTCACCCCTCCACTTT. Its protein product is CASSAPEGSSYNSPLHF.

The V call is TRBV5-4, the J call TRBJ2-5; possibly TRBD1 or TRBD2 for D (5 bases each). CDR3 size: 15 residues. Per germline, CDR1 SGHNT and CDR2 YYREEE (reference sequence). Trimming removed 0 bases at V and 5 bases at J, with 14 bases between. CDR3 DNA: TGTGCCAGCAGCTTGGCCTTAGGGACGGAGGAGACCCAGTACTTC. Residues: CASSLALGTEETQYF.

On this clonotype: Since a much larger clone is just one base distant, this may be a read error. The genes are TRBV12-1 and TRBJ2-7; TRBD1 is the table's D call, not checked against the DNA. TRBV12-1 is classified as a pseudogene. The CDR3 extends over 16 amino acids. CDR3 amino acids: CASSFVPDRATYERYF. CDR3 DNA: TGTGCCAGCAGCTTTGTCCCGGACAGGGCGACCTACGAGCGGTACTTC.

In this sample, this clonotype turned up a few times. The chain has TRBV7-9 and TRBJ1-1; 8 nucleotides line up with TRBD1. The CDR3 consists of 12 residues. V lost 3 bases and J lost 10; bases outside the gene matches: 4. The V gene's germline CDR1 is SEHNR and CDR2 FQNEAQ (reference sequence). The CDR3 reads CASSLATGGAFF. The CDR3 DNA reads TGTGCCAGCAGCTTGGCTACAGGGGGAGCTTTCTTT.

The J gene is TRBJ2-1, the V gene TRBV5-6, with D unclear. The germline gives CDR1 SGHDT, CDR2 YYEEEE. This CDR3 is 14 amino acids long. The ends were cut back, 0 bases at V and 4 bases at J, with 8 bases in the middle. The CDR3 loop reads CASSLAQSYNEQFF. CDR3 in DNA: TGTGCCAGCAGCTTGGCACAAAGTTACAATGAGCAGTTCTTC.

This rearrangement joins TRBV10-2 to TRBJ1-5, with unresolved D. The germline gives CDR1 WSHSY, CDR2 SAAADI. V lost 0 bases, J lost 3 bases, and 9 bases lay in between. The CDR3 covers 15 residues. CDR3 DNA: TGCGCCAGCAGTGAGTCGTCGTCAGTCAATCAGCCCCAGCATTTT. It translates to CASSESSSVNQPQHF.

This clonotype was seen only once. With a much larger clone just one base away, this may be a read error. This chain uses TRBV6-1 with TRBJ1-6; D remains ambiguous. This CDR3 has 13 residues. The germline V gene encodes CDR1 MNHNS and CDR2 SASEGT. The CDR3 reads CAGRIRLNSPLHF. DNA for the CDR3: TGTGCCGGCAGGATCAGGCTCAATTCACCCCTCCACTTT.

The chain has TRBV30 and TRBJ2-1, with D possibly being TRBD1 (5 bases). Trimming left V 2 bases short and J 8 bases short, with 13 bases between. Germline assignment: CDR1 GTSNPN and CDR2 SVGIG (reference sequence). The CDR3 has 13 residues. CDR3 sequence reads: CAWSSYRWDEQFF. The CDR3 DNA follows: TGTGCCTGGAGTTCTTACAGGTGGGATGAGCAGTTCTTC.

This rearrangement joins TRBV5-1 to TRBJ1-6, with D possibly being TRBD1 (5 bases). Germline V gene data show CDR1 as SGHRS and CDR2 as YFSETQ. This CDR3 has 13 residues. The V end lost 7 bases, the J end lost 7 bases, and 12 bases lay between the germline ends. This CDR3 is CASSARGNSPLHF. The CDR3 DNA follows: TGCGCCAGCTCAGCAAGGGGCAATTCACCCCTCCACTTT.

Ten or more counts support this clonotype. The V call is TRBV5-5, the J call TRBJ2-1; no definite D call. V was clipped by 0 bases and J by 6 bases, with 10 bases between them. The length of the CDR3 is 14 residues. In germline, CDR1 is SGHKS, CDR2 YYEKEE (reference sequence). The CDR3 DNA sequence: TGTGCCAGCAGCTTGGCCCTCGTACCCAATGAGCAGTTCTTC. This gives the protein CASSLALVPNEQFF.

Details on this clonotype: Germline is not matched at one junction end, which may reflect a read error. The chain recombines TRBV11-2 with TRBJ1-1; maybe TRBD1 (6 bases). CDR3 length: 11 amino acids. The germline V gene has CDR1 SGHAT and CDR2 FQNNGV. This CDR3 is CVSSLDSEVFF. The CDR3 DNA is TGTGTCAGCAGCCTGGACAGTGAAGTTTTCTTT.

This clonotype was recorded a few times. The gene calls are TRBV30 and TRBJ1-2; D is unclear. Germline CDR1 reads GTSNPN; CDR2 reads SVGIG (reference sequence). There are 15 residues in the CDR3. Trimming removed 0 bases at V and 7 bases at J, with 18 bases between. The CDR3, as DNA: TGTGCCTGGAGTGTAAAATTCCTATCAGGACGTGGCTACACCTTC. Translating it yields CAWSVKFLSGRGYTF.

This clonotype occurred once. The junction differs from germline at one of its ends, possibly a read error. V and J are TRBV5-1 and TRBJ2-5, with a tentative D call TRBD1 (6 bases). Germline V lookup: CDR1 SGHRS, CDR2 YFSETQ. The CDR3 has 14 residues. Here the CDR3 reads CTSSSPRGGETQYF. CDR3 sequence (DNA): TGCACCAGCAGTTCCCCCAGGGGCGGAGAGACCCAGTACTTC.

The chain has TRBV11-2 and TRBJ2-3; D gene uncertain. Looked up from germline, CDR1 is SGHAT and CDR2 is FQNNGV. Trimming left V 11 bases short and J 2 bases short, with 8 bases between. The CDR3 covers 11 residues. The CDR3 DNA reads TGTGCCTGCGGACCCACAGATACGCAGTATTTT. This encodes CACGPTDTQYF.

This clonotype was counted only a few times. The V and J genes are TRBV12-3 or TRBV12-4 and TRBJ2-2, with D possibly TRBD1 on 6 matching bases. The CDR3 runs to 13 residues. Trimming removed 6 bases at V and 5 bases at J, with 10 bases between. The DNA for the CDR3 is TGTGCCAGCAGCGGACAGTTGACCGGGGAGCTGTTTTTT. As protein: CASSGQLTGELFF.

This clonotype has just a few counts. V usage is TRBV5-1 and J usage is TRBJ2-1; D is unclear. The V and J ends lost 0 bases and 10 bases respectively, with 8 bases between them. The CDR3 covers 12 residues. CDR1 and CDR2 (germline): SGHRS, YFSETQ. This CDR3 reads CASSLDTLEQFF. The CDR3 nucleotides are TGCGCCAGCAGCTTGGATACCCTAGAGCAGTTCTTC.

For this clonotype: The CDR3 ends on some other residue instead of the conserved phenylalanine or tryptophan, so this is likely a read error. This chain uses TRBV6-2 or TRBV6-3 with TRBJ1-2; the D gene is possibly TRBD1 (6 bases). Trimming took off 6 bases at V and 1 base at J, with 18 bases between the two ends. The germline V gene has CDR1 MNHEY and CDR2 SVGEGT. The CDR3 has 16 residues. The CDR3 region is CASRGNEQGVNYGYTL. CDR3 in DNA: TGTGCCAGCAGGGGAAATGAACAGGGCGTTAACTATGGCTACACCCTC.

Comments on this clonotype: The conserved closing phenylalanine or tryptophan is absent in this CDR3, likely reflecting a read error. V usage is TRBV6-1 and J usage is TRBJ2-2, with D hard to call. Trimming cost V 2 bases and J 5 bases, with 9 bases left between them. Germline lookup yields CDR1 MNHNS and CDR2 SASEGT. CDR3 size: 14 residues. The CDR3 region has the DNA TGTGCCAGCAGTGAACTGAGAGGTACCGGGGAGCTGTTTCTT. Translation: CASSELRGTGELFL.

On this clonotype: This may be a read error: a much more frequent sequence differs by one nucleotide. The chain employs TRBV4-1 and TRBJ2-3; TRBD1 aligns across 9 bases. From germline, CDR1 is MGHRA and CDR2 YSYEKL. This CDR3 spans 17 amino acids. The junction had 11 bases not matched to a gene; V was cut back by 2 bases and J by 5 bases. Here the CDR3 reads CASSQKGQGERGDTQYF. The CDR3 DNA follows: TGCGCCAGCAGCCAAAAGGGACAGGGCGAGAGGGGAGATACGCAGTATTTT.

A word on this clonotype: The final CDR3 position lacks the conserved phenylalanine or tryptophan, pointing to a likely read error. The CDR3 reads CSVQGDRGNFQYL. Written as DNA, the CDR3 is TGCAGCGTCCAGGGGGACAGGGGAAACTTTCAGTACTTA. The chain uses TRBV29-1 and TRBJ2-4, with 10 bases aligning to TRBD1. There are 13 residues in the CDR3. Per the germline V gene, CDR1 is SQVTM and CDR2 is ANQGSEA.

This clonotype was recorded only once. This chain links TRBV24-1 with TRBJ2-7; 11 bases fit TRBD1. The J segment lost 6 bases and the V segment lost 1 base, leaving 10 bases of the junction unmatched. The germline V gene has CDR1 KGHDR and CDR2 SFDVKD. The CDR3 is 17 residues long. DNA for the CDR3: TGTGCCACCAGTGATTTCGGGGGACGGACAGGGGGCTGCGAGCAGTACTTC. Encoded protein: CATSDFGGRTGGCEQYF.

This clonotype has just one count. This chain joins TRBV11-2 and TRBJ1-5; D is perhaps TRBD1 (6 bases). This CDR3 contains 17 residues. Germline CDR1 and CDR2: SGHAT and FQNNGV. CDR3 in amino acids: CVNSLVWVTGSNQPQHF. CDR3 sequence (DNA): TGTGTCAACAGCTTAGTATGGGTAACAGGGAGCAATCAGCCCCAGCATTTT.

This clonotype was found many times. The chain joins TRBV29-1 to TRBJ2-7; D not certain. This CDR3 is built from 11 residues. Trimming stripped 2 bases from V and 6 bases from J, with 8 bases between. Germline V lookup: CDR1 SQVTM, CDR2 ANQGSEA. The CDR3 bases are TGCAGCGTTGAATTGGGTAGCGAGCAGTACTTC. Amino acids: CSVELGSEQYF.

As for this clonotype: One junction end does not reproduce the germline sequence, and a read error may be involved. This sequence joins TRBV11-1 and TRBJ2-7; perhaps D is TRBD1 or TRBD2 (6 bases each). This CDR3 region has 16 residues. Germline V gene sequence: CDR1 SGHAT, CDR2 FQDESV (reference sequence). CDR3 protein: CASGLGGTVRRYEQYF. Written as DNA, the CDR3 is TGTGCCAGCGGCTTAGGGGGGACCGTCAGGAGATACGAGCAGTACTTC.